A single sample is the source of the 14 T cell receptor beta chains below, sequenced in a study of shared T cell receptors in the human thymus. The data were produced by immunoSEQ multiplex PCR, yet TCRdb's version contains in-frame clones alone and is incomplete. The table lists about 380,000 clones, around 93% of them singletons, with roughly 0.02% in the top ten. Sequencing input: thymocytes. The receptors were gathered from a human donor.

The CDR3 DNA is TGTGCCAGCAGCCGGACAGGGGACGAAGCTTTCTTT. Its protein product is CASSRTGDEAFF. This sequence joins TRBV7-2 and TRBJ1-1, with 9 bases identical to TRBD1. Unmatched junction bases numbered 3, after V lost 5 bases and J lost 8 bases. Germline V gene sequence: CDR1 SGHTA, CDR2 FQGNSA. The CDR3 length is 12 residues.

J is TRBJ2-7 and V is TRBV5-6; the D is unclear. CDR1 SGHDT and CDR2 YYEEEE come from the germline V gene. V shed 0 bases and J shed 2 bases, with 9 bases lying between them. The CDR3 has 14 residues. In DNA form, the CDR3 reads TGTGCCAGCAGCTTGGTTGTACCCCCCTACGAGCAGTACTTC. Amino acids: CASSLVVPPYEQYF. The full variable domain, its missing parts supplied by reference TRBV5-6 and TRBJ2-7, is DAGVTQSPTHLIKTRGQQVTLRCSPKSGHDTVSWYQQALGQGPQFIFQYYEEEERQRGNFPDRFSGHQFPNYSSELNVNALLLGDSALYLCASSLVVPPYEQYFGPGTRLTVT.

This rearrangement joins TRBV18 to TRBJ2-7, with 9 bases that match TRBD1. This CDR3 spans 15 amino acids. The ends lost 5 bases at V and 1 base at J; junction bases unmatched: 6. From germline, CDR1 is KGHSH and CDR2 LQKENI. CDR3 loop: CASSAWGTGSYEQYF. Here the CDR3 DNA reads TGTGCCAGCTCAGCCTGGGGGACAGGGTCCTACGAGCAGTACTTC. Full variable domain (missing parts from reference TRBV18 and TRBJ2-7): NAGVMQNPRHLVRRRGQEARLRCSPMKGHSHVYWYRQLPEEGLKFMVYLQKENIIDESGMPKERFSAEFPKEGPSILRIQQVVRGDSAAYFCASSAWGTGSYEQYFGPGTRLTVT.

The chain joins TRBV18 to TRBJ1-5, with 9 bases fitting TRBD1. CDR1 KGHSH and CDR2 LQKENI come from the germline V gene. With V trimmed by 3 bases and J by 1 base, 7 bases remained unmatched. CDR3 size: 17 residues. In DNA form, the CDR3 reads TGTGCCAGCTCACCTGAGGGACAGGGAAGGAGCAATCAGCCCCAGCATTTT. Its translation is CASSPEGQGRSNQPQHF.

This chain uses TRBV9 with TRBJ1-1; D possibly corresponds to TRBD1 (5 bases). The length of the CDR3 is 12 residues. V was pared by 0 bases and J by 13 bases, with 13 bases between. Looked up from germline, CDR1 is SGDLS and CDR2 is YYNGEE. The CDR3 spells CASSVAGDGGFF. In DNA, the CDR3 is TGTGCCAGCAGCGTAGCGGGGGACGGGGGTTTCTTT.

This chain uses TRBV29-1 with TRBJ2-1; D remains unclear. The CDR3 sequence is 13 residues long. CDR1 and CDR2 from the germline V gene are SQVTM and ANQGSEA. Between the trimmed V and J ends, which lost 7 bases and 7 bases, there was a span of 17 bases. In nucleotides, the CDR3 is TGCAGCGACACTCTAGGACCTCTTAATGAGCAGTTCTTC. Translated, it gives CSDTLGPLNEQFF.

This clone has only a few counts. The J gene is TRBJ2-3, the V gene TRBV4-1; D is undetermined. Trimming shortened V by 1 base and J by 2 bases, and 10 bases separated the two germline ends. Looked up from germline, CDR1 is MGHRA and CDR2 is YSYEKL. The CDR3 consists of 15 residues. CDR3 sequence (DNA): TGCGCCAGCAGCCAAGGCCGGAACTTCACAGATACGCAGTATTTT. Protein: CASSQGRNFTDTQYF.

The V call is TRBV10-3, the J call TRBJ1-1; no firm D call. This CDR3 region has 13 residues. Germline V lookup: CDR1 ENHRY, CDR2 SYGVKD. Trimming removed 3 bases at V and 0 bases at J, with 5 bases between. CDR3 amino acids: CAISDWVNTEAFF. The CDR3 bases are TGTGCCATCAGTGATTGGGTGAACACTGAAGCTTTCTTT.

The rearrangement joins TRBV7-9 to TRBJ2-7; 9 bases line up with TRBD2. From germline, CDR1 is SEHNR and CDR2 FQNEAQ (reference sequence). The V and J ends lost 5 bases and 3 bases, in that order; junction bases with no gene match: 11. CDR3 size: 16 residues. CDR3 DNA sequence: TGTGCCAGCAGCCCCTCAACTAGCGGGTTAGACTACGAGCAGTACTTC. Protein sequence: CASSPSTSGLDYEQYF.

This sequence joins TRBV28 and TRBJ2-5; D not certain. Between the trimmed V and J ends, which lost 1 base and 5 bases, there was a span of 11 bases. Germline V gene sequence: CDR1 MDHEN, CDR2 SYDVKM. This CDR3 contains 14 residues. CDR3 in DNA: TGTGCCAGCAGTTTATTTCGTAGCCGGGAGACCCAGTACTTC. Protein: CASSLFRSRETQYF.

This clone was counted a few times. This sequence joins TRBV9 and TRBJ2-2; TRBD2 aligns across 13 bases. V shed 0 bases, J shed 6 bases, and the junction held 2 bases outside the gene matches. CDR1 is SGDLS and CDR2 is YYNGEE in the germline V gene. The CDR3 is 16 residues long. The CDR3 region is CASSVVLAGGPGELFF. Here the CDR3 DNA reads TGTGCCAGCAGCGTAGTACTAGCGGGAGGGCCCGGGGAGCTGTTTTTT.

CDR3 sequence: CASSLVEGEKLFF. DNA of the CDR3: TGCGCCAGCAGCTTAGTTGAAGGGGAAAAACTGTTTTTT. V and J are TRBV10-2 and TRBJ1-4, with no clear D. V lost 6 bases to trimming and J lost 8 bases, with 13 bases between them. There are 13 residues in the CDR3. In germline, CDR1 is WSHSY, CDR2 SAAADI.

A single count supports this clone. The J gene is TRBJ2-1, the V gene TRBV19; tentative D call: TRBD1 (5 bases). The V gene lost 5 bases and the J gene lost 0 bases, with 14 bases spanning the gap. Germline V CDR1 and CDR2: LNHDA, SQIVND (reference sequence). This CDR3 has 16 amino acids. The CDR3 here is CASSAQVLSSYNEQFF. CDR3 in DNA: TGTGCCAGTAGTGCACAGGTTCTGAGCTCCTACAATGAGCAGTTCTTC.

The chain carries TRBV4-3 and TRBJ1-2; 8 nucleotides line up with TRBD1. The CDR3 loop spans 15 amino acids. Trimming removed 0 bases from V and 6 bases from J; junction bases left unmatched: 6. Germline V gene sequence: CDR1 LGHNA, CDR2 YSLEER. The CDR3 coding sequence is TGCGCCAGCAGCCAAGATTCGGCAGGGGGCCATGGCTACACCTTC. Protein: CASSQDSAGGHGYTF.